This section outlines one TCR beta chain sequence together with its context. The antigen is not known. Other DNA sequences in the sample encode the same CDR3. These data are taken from a study of shared clonotypes between healthy human individuals. Overall study context: CD8 memory received one plate per donor, CD8 naive two, CD4 memory three and CD4 naive three. Study-wide points: Larger estimated richness was generally seen in naive subsets than in memory subsets.

Germline V lookup: CDR1 SNHLY, CDR2 FYNNEI. The J segment lost 1 base and the V segment lost 6 bases, leaving 4 bases of the junction unmatched. The CDR3 length is 14 residues. Healthy and HIV-negative, the adult donors had no recent acute infections or vaccinations. CD4+ cells yielded CD45RA+ naive and CD45RA-negative memory subsets. The table came from immunoSEQ multiplex PCR; TCRdb's copy has only in-frame clones and leaves some out. This table has 2 million to 2.5 million clones, 85% to 95% appearing once. This chain joins TRBV2 and TRBJ1-1, with TRBD1 identical over 8 bases. Sequencing used naive CD4+ T cells sorted from blood. The subset here: CD45RA+ positively selected. The receptor's source is a young man in good health. The CDR3 DNA follows: TGTGCCAGCAGGGGGGGACAGGCGAACACTGAAGCTTTCTTT. Encoded protein: CASRGGQANTEAFF.